The 31 T cell receptor beta chains presented below share a single source sample, sequenced in a study of PD-1 blockade in classical Hodgkin lymphoma. Assay: immunoSEQ multiplex PCR; the TCRdb copy retains only in-frame clones and omits some. This sample yields roughly 150,000 clones, of which about 81% are seen a single time; 9.2% belongs to the top ten. Following autologous stem cell transplantation, relapse occurred in every patient, and exposure to brentuximab vedotin varied. The sequencing here drew on peripheral blood mononuclear cells (PBMCs), taken before the second cycle of nivolumab. These receptors originate from a human donor with classical Hodgkin lymphoma.

The V call is TRBV4-3, the J call TRBJ2-2; D unresolved. Trimming pared 2 bases from V and 2 bases from J, leaving 6 bases between. Germline values: CDR1 LGHNA, CDR2 YSLEER. The CDR3 is 14 amino acids. The CDR3 nucleotides read TGCGCCAGCAGCCAATCACGTAACACCGGGGAGCTGTTTTTT. Protein product: CASSQSRNTGELFF.

The chain joins TRBV9 to TRBJ1-1; no firm D call. In germline, CDR1 is SGDLS, CDR2 YYNGEE. V lost 0 bases, J lost 4 bases, and 10 bases lay in between. The CDR3 has 14 amino acids. The CDR3 loop reads CASSVGGDGTEAFF. The CDR3 DNA reads TGTGCCAGCAGCGTAGGCGGCGACGGCACTGAAGCTTTCTTT.

This chain links TRBV6-6 with TRBJ2-1, with 7 bases lining up with TRBD1. CDR1 and CDR2 from the germline V gene are MNHNY and SVGAGI (reference sequence). V was clipped by 10 bases and J by 8 bases; unmatched bases: 11. CDR3 length equals 13 residues. CDR3: CATLARGLDEQFF. CDR3 nucleotides: TGTGCCACCCTAGCAAGGGGGCTGGATGAGCAGTTCTTC.

J is TRBJ1-1 and V is TRBV10-3; D may be TRBD1 (6 bases). The CDR3 covers 17 residues. CDR1 is ENHRY and CDR2 is SYGVKD in the germline V gene. With 6 bases removed from V and 2 bases from J, the gap between germline ends came to 22 bases. The CDR3 nucleotides read TGTGCCATCAGCCTTTTGATACTCCAGGGGCACAACACTGAAGCTTTCTTT. It is translated as CAISLLILQGHNTEAFF.

This clone was counted a single time. The junction departs from germline at one end; a sequencing error may be responsible. The V call is TRBV7-9, the J call TRBJ1-1; D gene ambiguous. CDR3 length: 13 residues. The germline V gene has CDR1 SEHNR and CDR2 FQNEAQ (reference sequence). The chain's CDR3 is CASSFGAFATRVF. The CDR3 DNA follows: TGTGCCAGCAGCTTCGGAGCTTTCGCAACGAGGGTCTTT.

This clone was detected only a few times. V is TRBV10-3 and J is TRBJ1-1, with a tentative D call TRBD1 (5 bases). With 8 bases removed from V and 5 bases from J, the gap between germline ends came to 18 bases. Germline-derived CDR1 and CDR2 are ENHRY and SYGVKD. CDR3 length equals 14 residues. Here the CDR3 reads CAIHPAGRPTEAFF. The CDR3 region has the DNA TGTGCCATCCATCCGGCAGGGAGACCGACTGAAGCTTTCTTT.

This clone was detected a few times. The chain carries TRBV6-5 and TRBJ1-6; 9 positions match TRBD1. Losses at the gene ends were 6 bases for V and 10 bases for J; bases not matched to a gene: 7. The CDR3 has 14 residues. Per germline, CDR1 MNHEY and CDR2 SVGAGI. The CDR3, as DNA: TGTGCCAGCAGCGCGGACAGGGGAAAATCACCCCTCCACTTT. Its protein is CASSADRGKSPLHF.

The gene calls are TRBV19 and TRBJ1-5; 8 positions match TRBD1. Germline CDR1 LNHDA, CDR2 SQIVND (reference sequence). There are 16 residues in the CDR3. V lost 10 bases to trimming and J lost 0 bases; unmatched junction nucleotides: 11. The CDR3 spells CATHSTGQASNQPQHF. The CDR3 nucleotides are TGTGCCACCCATTCAACGGGACAGGCTAGCAATCAGCCCCAGCATTTT.

The rearrangement joins TRBV7-7 to TRBJ2-5; TRBD1 aligns across 7 bases. Trimming took 2 bases from V and 5 from J; bases not matched to a gene: 2. Germline CDR1 and CDR2: SSHAT and FNYEAQ (reference sequence). This CDR3 contains 13 residues. The CDR3 here is CASSLTGVETQYF. CDR3 coding DNA: TGTGCCAGCAGCTTAACAGGGGTGGAGACCCAGTACTTC. Full variable domain (missing parts from reference TRBV7-7 and TRBJ2-5): GAGVSQSPRYKVTKRGQDVTLRCDPISSHATLYWYQQALGQGPEFLTYFNYEAQPDKSGLPSDRFSAERPEGSISTLTIQRTEQRDSAMYRCASSLTGVETQYFGPGTRLLVL.

This CDR3 reads CASSHRIAGTATDTQYF. The DNA for the CDR3 is TGCGCCAGCAGCCACCGAATCGCCGGGACAGCCACAGATACGCAGTATTTT. J is TRBJ2-3 and V is TRBV4-1, with TRBD1 matching 7 bases. This CDR3 is built from 17 residues. CDR1 and CDR2 from the germline V gene are MGHRA and YSYEKL. V lost 3 bases to trimming and J lost 2 bases; unmatched junction nucleotides: 11.

The rearrangement links TRBV11-3 to TRBJ2-1; no clear D gene. This CDR3 is 15 amino acids long. Germline-derived CDR1 and CDR2 are SGHNT and YENEEA. Trimming left V 3 bases short and J 2 bases short, with 11 bases between. CDR3 DNA: TGTGCCAGCAGCTTTTTCCACGCCGCCTACAATGAGCAGTTCTTC. It is translated as CASSFFHAAYNEQFF.

The genes are TRBV7-9 and TRBJ2-7; 8 bases are shared with TRBD2. In germline, CDR1 is SEHNR, CDR2 FQNEAQ (reference sequence). The CDR3 contains 15 residues. After removal of 2 bases from V and 3 bases from J, the junction contained 6 bases not matched to a gene. The CDR3 DNA reads as TGTGCCAGCAGCTTATATCCGGGAGGGCTCTACGAGCAGTACTTC. Amino acids: CASSLYPGGLYEQYF.

This clone came up a few times. The CDR3 coding sequence is TGTGCCAGCAGCGTAGAAGGGTGGGACACCATATATTTT. It specifies CASSVEGWDTIYF. This chain links TRBV9 with TRBJ1-3; D is uncertain. Trimming stripped 0 bases from V and 8 bases from J, with 9 bases between. There are 13 residues in the CDR3. Germline CDR1 SGDLS, CDR2 YYNGEE.

The chain combines TRBV18 with TRBJ2-5, with 10 bases that match TRBD2. The trim removed 4 bases at V and 5 bases at J, leaving 7 bases unmatched. Germline loops: CDR1 KGHSH, CDR2 LQKENI. CDR3 length: 15 residues. CDR3 sequence (DNA): TGTGCCAGCTCACGAAGCGGGGGGGCCGGTGAGACCCAGTACTTC. Its translation: CASSRSGGAGETQYF.

This sequence joins TRBV28 and TRBJ2-7, with 15 positions matching TRBD2. The J segment lost 3 bases and the V segment lost 6 bases, leaving 12 bases of the junction unmatched. The CDR3 runs 18 residues. CDR1 is MDHEN and CDR2 is SYDVKM in the germline V gene. The DNA for the CDR3 is TGTGCCAGCAGGAGCCCGGGACTAGCGGGAGGAGAAAACTACGAGCAGTACTTC. Translation gives CASRSPGLAGGENYEQYF.

The CDR3 nucleotides read TGTGCCAGCAGCTTTACGTGGACTGAAGCTTTCTTT. Translating it yields CASSFTWTEAFF. V gene TRBV5-5 combines with J gene TRBJ1-1; D unresolved. This CDR3 comprises 12 residues. Germline V gene lookup returns CDR1 SGHKS and CDR2 YYEKEE (reference sequence). Trimming took off 2 bases at V and 5 bases at J, with 7 bases between the two ends.

The chain employs TRBV27 and TRBJ2-5, with TRBD1 as a possible D gene (5 bases). The germline CDR1 and CDR2 sequences are MNHEY and SMNVEV (reference sequence). The ends were cut back, 2 bases at V and 2 bases at J, with 15 bases in the middle. The length of the CDR3 is 16 residues. CDR3 sequence reads: CASSLGKGHLQETQYF. The CDR3 DNA is TGTGCCAGCAGTTTAGGGAAAGGACATCTGCAAGAGACCCAGTACTTC.

This clone was seen a single time. This chain joins TRBV5-1 and TRBJ2-7; TRBD2 aligns across 7 bases. In germline, CDR1 is SGHRS, CDR2 YFSETQ. This CDR3 has 16 residues. The junction had 10 bases not matched to a gene; V was cut back by 4 bases and J by 0 bases. CDR3 amino acids: CASSAANGGSSYEQYF. CDR3 DNA sequence: TGCGCCAGCAGCGCCGCCAACGGGGGGTCCTCCTACGAGCAGTACTTC.

As for this clone: This CDR3 is also generated by other DNA sequences in the sample. CDR3: CASSLGGRSYEQYF. CDR3 nucleotide sequence: TGCGCCAGCAGCTTGGGGGGACGGTCCTACGAGCAGTACTTC. The chain recombines TRBV5-1 with TRBJ2-7; perhaps D is TRBD1 or TRBD2 (5 bases each). Trimming removed 0 bases at V and 1 base at J, with 8 bases between. Germline CDR1 reads SGHRS; CDR2 reads YFSETQ. CDR3 size: 14 residues.

The rearrangement uses TRBV7-9 and TRBJ2-1, with 7 bases lining up with TRBD1. Looked up from germline, CDR1 is SEHNR and CDR2 is FQNEAQ (reference sequence). The CDR3 is 15 amino acids. V was pared by 1 base and J by 4 bases, with 4 bases of the junction left unmatched. The CDR3 DNA reads TGTGCCAGCAGCTTAGGGGACAGACTTTACAATGAGCAGTTCTTC. It translates to CASSLGDRLYNEQFF.

CDR3 residues: CASSGLDGYGYTF. The CDR3 DNA is TGTGCCAGCTCAGGTCTCGACGGCTATGGCTACACCTTC. The chain combines TRBV18 with TRBJ1-2; D remains ambiguous. V was pared by 5 bases and J by 4 bases, with 11 bases between. The CDR3 runs 13 residues. In germline, CDR1 is KGHSH, CDR2 LQKENI. The complete variable domain, with remaining parts taken from reference TRBV18 and TRBJ1-2, reads NAGVMQNPRHLVRRRGQEARLRCSPMKGHSHVYWYRQLPEEGLKFMVYLQKENIIDESGMPKERFSAEFPKEGPSILRIQQVVRGDSAAYFCASSGLDGYGYTFGSGTRLTVV.

The rearrangement joins TRBV18 to TRBJ2-3; 10 bases match TRBD2. This CDR3 comprises 17 residues. V dropped 2 bases and J dropped 1; count of bases not matched to a gene: 6. Germline lookup yields CDR1 KGHSH and CDR2 LQKENI. The CDR3 sequence is CASSPISGGAGTDTQYF. In DNA form, the CDR3 reads TGTGCCAGCTCACCAATAAGCGGGGGGGCGGGCACAGATACGCAGTATTTT.

This clone was counted ten times or more. The chain employs TRBV6-5 and TRBJ1-6; possibly TRBD1 for D (5 bases). The CDR3 extends over 13 amino acids. V lost 4 bases, J lost 8 bases, and 9 bases lay in between. The germline gives CDR1 MNHEY, CDR2 SVGAGI. The CDR3 spells CASSLSRDSPLHF. The CDR3 DNA is TGTGCCAGCAGTTTAAGCAGGGATTCACCCCTCCACTTT.

The chain joins TRBV5-1 to TRBJ2-2; 12 nucleotides align to TRBD1. Germline CDR1 is SGHRS and CDR2 is YFSETQ. The CDR3 is made up of 18 amino acids. The junction had 8 bases not matched to a gene; V was cut back by 2 bases and J by 3 bases. Here the CDR3 DNA reads TGCGCCAGCAGCTTTCCAGGGGACAGGGGGCGCGACACCGGGGAGCTGTTTTTT. Translation gives CASSFPGDRGRDTGELFF.

V usage is TRBV6-5 and J usage is TRBJ1-2, with TRBD1 matching over 9 bases. Germline V gene lookup returns CDR1 MNHEY and CDR2 SVGAGI. CDR3 length: 12 amino acids. With V trimmed by 8 bases and J by 4 bases, 2 bases remained unmatched. In DNA, the CDR3 is TGTGCCAGCGGGGACAGGGTCTATGGCTACACCTTC. Its translation: CASGDRVYGYTF.

This clone was seen just once. The chain recombines TRBV19 with TRBJ2-5, with 7 bases matching TRBD1. Germline CDR1 and CDR2: LNHDA and SQIVND (reference sequence). V was clipped by 5 bases and J by 5 bases; unmatched bases: 11. The CDR3 loop spans 15 amino acids. The DNA of the CDR3 is TGTGCCAGTAGTGTTGGGACAGCCGGGGAGGAGACCCAGTACTTC. Translated, it gives CASSVGTAGEETQYF.

In nucleotides, the CDR3 is TGTGCCAGCAGCGTACGGGGGACCGGTCAGCCCCAGCATTTT. Its translation: CASSVRGTGQPQHF. This sequence joins TRBV9 and TRBJ1-5, with D possibly matching TRBD1 (5 bases). The CDR3 spans 14 residues. V was pared by 1 base and J by 6 bases, with 11 bases between. The germline CDR1 and CDR2 sequences are SGDLS and YYNGEE.

This sequence joins TRBV19 and TRBJ2-3; weak D call: TRBD2 (5 bases). The CDR3 consists of 13 residues. Germline V gene data show CDR1 as LNHDA and CDR2 as SQIVND (reference sequence). Trimming removed 5 bases at V and 2 bases at J, with 8 bases between. DNA for the CDR3: TGTGCCAGTAGTCCCCGGGACACAGATACGCAGTATTTT. It specifies CASSPRDTDTQYF.

The chain combines TRBV2 with TRBJ2-2, with D hard to call. The ends were cut back, 4 bases at V and 1 base at J, with 4 bases in the middle. This CDR3 is 13 amino acids long. The V gene's germline CDR1 is SNHLY and CDR2 FYNNEI. DNA of the CDR3: TGTGCCAGCAGTGCAGAGAACACCGGGGAGCTGTTTTTT. Residues: CASSAENTGELFF.

The rearrangement links TRBV5-1 to TRBJ2-7; 12 positions agree with TRBD2. Germline CDR1 and CDR2: SGHRS and YFSETQ. V lost 4 bases to trimming and J lost 7 bases; unmatched junction nucleotides: 12. The CDR3 totals 16 residues. As DNA, the CDR3 is TGCGCCAGCAGCCTAAGACTAGCGGGGGCCTTGGGGGAGCAGTACTTC. Amino acid sequence: CASSLRLAGALGEQYF.

The chain has TRBV19 and TRBJ2-2; 11 bases are shared with TRBD2. V lost 8 bases to trimming and J lost 0 bases; unmatched junction nucleotides: 2. The CDR3 totals 15 residues. Germline CDR1 and CDR2: LNHDA and SQIVND (reference sequence). The CDR3 region is CASEGLAANTGELFF. CDR3 DNA sequence: TGTGCCAGTGAGGGACTAGCGGCGAACACCGGGGAGCTGTTTTTT. Complete variable domain (other parts from reference TRBV19 and TRBJ2-2): DGGITQSPKYLFRKEGQNVTLSCEQNLNHDAMYWYRQDPGQGLRLIYYSQIVNDFQKGDIAEGYSVSREKKESFPLTVTSAQKNPTAFYLCASEGLAANTGELFFGEGSRLTVL.